One and the same sample provided the 23 T cell receptor beta chains below, sequenced in a study of CD8 T cells in ankylosing spondylitis. General study points: Several highly homologous variants made up a TCR beta motif, and this motif appeared characteristic of ankylosing spondylitis blood.

These receptors' antigens are unknown. TCRdb analysed the 5' RACE reads with MiXCR anew, one entry per CDR3 protein. The sample gives around 440,000 distinct CDR3 sequences, 17% of which show up once; over 1% is in the top ten. Sequencing was done on a sample of blood, either unsorted or a sorted T cell fraction (not recorded which). These receptors were taken from a male donor with ankylosing spondylitis.

This clonotype has just a few counts. The chain carries TRBV6-1 and TRBJ1-1; 11 positions match TRBD1. The V and J ends lost 3 bases and 0 bases, in that order; junction bases with no gene match: 6. The CDR3 is 17 amino acids. Germline assignment: CDR1 MNHNS and CDR2 SASEGT. CDR3 region: CASSEGTGGSLNTEAFF. The CDR3, as DNA: TGTGCCAGCAGTGAGGGGACAGGGGGTAGTTTGAACACTGAAGCTTTCTTT.

This clonotype has just a few counts. The chain has TRBV3-1 and TRBJ1-6; D is unresolved. The CDR3 is 13 residues long. V shed 8 bases and J shed 6 bases, with 11 bases lying between them. From germline, CDR1 is LGHDT and CDR2 YNNKEL (reference sequence). CDR3 sequence reads: CASRPTANSPLHF. CDR3 bases: TGTGCCAGCCGACCGACGGCTAATTCACCCCTCCACTTT.

This clonotype was counted only a few times. The rearrangement joins TRBV6-1 to TRBJ1-2; TRBD1 agrees at 10 bases. V shed 5 bases and J 6 bases; nucleotides not matched to a gene: 6. This CDR3 has 14 residues. Per the germline V gene, CDR1 is MNHNS and CDR2 is SASEGT. The CDR3 region has the DNA TGTGCCAGCAGTCTAGACAGGGGGCTCGATGGCTACACCTTC. Translated, it gives CASSLDRGLDGYTF.

V usage is TRBV7-8 and J usage is TRBJ1-2, with 11 bases fitting TRBD1. The CDR3 length is 16 residues. The V and J ends lost 5 bases and 3 bases, in that order; junction bases with no gene match: 8. The V gene's germline CDR1 is SGHVS and CDR2 FQNEAQ. The CDR3 DNA reads TGTGCCAGCAGCCCGTGGGACAGGGGGTCCTACTATGGCTACACCTTC. It encodes CASSPWDRGSYYGYTF.

This clonotype was observed a few times. The CDR3 region is CSAREAAGGYEQFF. DNA for the CDR3: TGCAGTGCTAGAGAGGCGGCGGGAGGGTATGAGCAGTTCTTC. The V call is TRBV20-1, the J call TRBJ2-1, with TRBD2 matching over 9 bases. Germline V gene sequence: CDR1 DFQATT, CDR2 SNEGSKA (reference sequence). The trim removed 0 bases at V and 8 bases at J, leaving 5 bases unmatched. The CDR3 totals 14 residues.

This chain links TRBV4-1 with TRBJ1-6; 8 positions agree with TRBD1. The ends lost 2 bases at V and 12 bases at J; junction bases unmatched: 12. The CDR3 length is 16 residues. The germline gives CDR1 MGHRA, CDR2 YSYEKL. The CDR3 here is CASSQSPWDRRRPLHF. The CDR3 coding sequence is TGCGCCAGCAGCCAAAGTCCGTGGGACAGGAGAAGACCCCTCCACTTT.

This clonotype was seen a handful of times. The rearrangement uses TRBV20-1 and TRBJ1-1, with D hard to call. Germline loops: CDR1 DFQATT, CDR2 SNEGSKA (reference sequence). Trimming removed 0 bases at V and 1 base at J, with 9 bases between. The CDR3 runs to 14 residues. The CDR3 DNA is TGCAGTGCTAGAGATAACAGCCCGAACACTGAAGCTTTCTTT. This sequence encodes CSARDNSPNTEAFF.

This clonotype was counted at least ten times. The rearrangement joins TRBV3-1 to TRBJ1-1; TRBD1 agrees at 9 bases. The germline gives CDR1 LGHDT, CDR2 YNNKEL (reference sequence). V was clipped by 0 bases and J by 6 bases; unmatched bases: 8. There are 16 residues in the CDR3. CDR3 residues: CASSQEEGRTGAEAFF. Written as DNA, the CDR3 is TGTGCCAGCAGCCAAGAAGAAGGAAGGACAGGGGCTGAAGCTTTCTTT.

This clonotype appeared many times. This chain connects TRBV12-3 or TRBV12-4 to TRBJ2-7; TRBD1 aligns across 7 bases. CDR3 length equals 20 residues. V lost 3 bases to trimming and J lost 3 bases; unmatched junction nucleotides: 23. The DNA for the CDR3 is TGTGCCAGCAGTTTCAGTCATGGGCAGACTGGACAGGCTTTCTACTACGAGCAGTACTTC. As protein: CASSFSHGQTGQAFYYEQYF.

As regards this clonotype: A junction boundary mismatches the germline segment, possibly from a read error. The rearrangement links TRBV3-1 to TRBJ1-6; 8 bases are shared with TRBD1. The germline V gene has CDR1 LGHDT and CDR2 YNNKEL (reference sequence). CDR3 length: 17 amino acids. The CDR3 DNA sequence: TGTGCCTGCAGCCTTAAGAGGACAGGGACCTATAATTCACCCCTCCACTTT. Encoded protein: CACSLKRTGTYNSPLHF. Combining the CDR3 with reference TRBV3-1 and TRBJ1-6 gives the whole variable domain DTAVSQTPKYLVTQMGNDKSIKCEQNLGHDTMYWYKQDSKKFLKIMFSYNNKELIINETVPNRFSPKSPDKAHLNLHINSLELGDSAVYFCACSLKRTGTYNSPLHFGNGTRLTVT.

This chain connects TRBV4-3 to TRBJ1-5; D remains unclear. Germline CDR1 LGHNA, CDR2 YSLEER. V lost 0 bases and J 3 bases, leaving 9 bases between the germline ends. The CDR3 length is 15 residues. CDR3 region: CASSQDNQINQPQHF. The CDR3 DNA reads as TGCGCCAGCAGCCAAGATAACCAGATCAATCAGCCCCAGCATTTT.

In its sample, this clonotype was seen a few times. CDR3 protein: CASSAIWDRGKYSNQPQHF. The CDR3 nucleotides read TGTGCCAGCAGTGCCATCTGGGACAGGGGGAAATATAGCAATCAGCCCCAGCATTTT. The chain has TRBV6-1 and TRBJ1-5, with 11 bases matching TRBD1. Germline loops: CDR1 MNHNS, CDR2 SASEGT. Losses at the gene ends were 4 bases for V and 0 bases for J; bases not matched to a gene: 11. The CDR3 length is 19 residues.

J is TRBJ2-1 and V is TRBV7-9, with D unclear. The CDR3 sequence is 15 residues long. Germline CDR1 reads SEHNR; CDR2 reads FQNEAQ (reference sequence). V lost 1 base, J lost 5 bases, and 12 bases lay in between. The CDR3 DNA reads TGTGCCAGCAGCTTAGGGGCGGCCCTTGACAATGAGCAGTTCTTC. This translates into CASSLGAALDNEQFF.

In this sample, this clonotype turned up a few times. The CDR3 region is CASSLLAPLNTEAFF. CDR3 DNA sequence: TGTGCCAGCAGTCTTTTGGCCCCGCTGAACACTGAAGCTTTCTTT. This sequence joins TRBV27 and TRBJ1-1; no firm D call. The germline V and J ends were trimmed by 5 bases and 0 bases, with 13 bases remaining between them. From germline, CDR1 is MNHEY and CDR2 SMNVEV (reference sequence). This CDR3 region has 15 residues.

The rearrangement joins TRBV3-1 to TRBJ1-1; the D is unclear. Germline CDR1 and CDR2: LGHDT and YNNKEL (reference sequence). The CDR3 length is 14 residues. The V and J ends lost 4 bases and 1 base respectively, with 10 bases between them. The CDR3 loop reads CASSPFLGNTEAFF. The DNA for the CDR3 is TGTGCCAGCAGCCCCTTTTTAGGGAACACTGAAGCTTTCTTT.

The gene calls are TRBV20-1 and TRBJ2-5; 11 nucleotides match TRBD2. This CDR3 comprises 15 residues. Germline V CDR1 and CDR2: DFQATT, SNEGSKA (reference sequence). Losses at the gene ends were 3 bases for V and 3 bases for J; bases not matched to a gene: 6. The CDR3 DNA is TGCAGTGCTAGTCCCCTGGGACTAGCGGAAGAGACCCAGTACTTC. Protein: CSASPLGLAEETQYF.

This clonotype showed up many times. The V call is TRBV7-8, the J call TRBJ2-1; D is tentatively TRBD1 or TRBD2 (5 bases each). The CDR3 has 15 amino acids. Germline V gene lookup returns CDR1 SGHVS and CDR2 FQNEAQ. V was clipped by 6 bases and J by 6 bases, with 18 bases between them. As DNA, the CDR3 is TGTGCCAGCAGTCTCAGGGCTGCGGGCTCCAATGAGCAGTTCTTC. Its protein is CASSLRAAGSNEQFF.

The chain recombines TRBV30 with TRBJ2-1; D is undetermined. Germline CDR1 GTSNPN, CDR2 SVGIG (reference sequence). Trimming removed 0 bases from V and 10 bases from J, with 7 bases in between. CDR3 size: 11 residues. The CDR3 sequence: CAWSVRLEQFF. The DNA for the CDR3 is TGTGCCTGGAGTGTTAGGTTAGAGCAGTTCTTC.

This clonotype has a handful of counts. J is TRBJ1-2 and V is TRBV3-1; D gene unclear. CDR3 length: 14 amino acids. V was shortened by 0 bases and J by 5 bases, with 10 bases between the two germline ends. Germline V gene lookup returns CDR1 LGHDT and CDR2 YNNKEL (reference sequence). CDR3 coding DNA: TGTGCCAGCAGCCAAGATGTGGGGAGATATGGCTACACCTTC. As protein: CASSQDVGRYGYTF.

Only a few counts were recorded for this clonotype. This sequence joins TRBV20-1 and TRBJ1-2; 9 positions match TRBD1. The trim removed 5 bases at V and 6 bases at J, leaving 13 bases unmatched. Germline V gene data show CDR1 as DFQATT and CDR2 as SNEGSKA (reference sequence). This CDR3 spans 15 amino acids. The CDR3 reads CSAGRTGGVWNGYTF. CDR3 nucleotides: TGCAGTGCTGGTAGAACAGGGGGCGTCTGGAATGGCTACACCTTC.

This clonotype has just a few counts. The CDR3 nucleotides are TGTGCCTGGAGTGTATCTTCTAGGGGCAATGAGCAGTTCTTC. Translated: CAWSVSSRGNEQFF. The V gene is TRBV30, the J gene TRBJ2-1; TRBD1 is a possible D gene (5 bases). Germline V gene data show CDR1 as GTSNPN and CDR2 as SVGIG (reference sequence). There are 14 residues in the CDR3. V shed 0 bases and J shed 6 bases, with 12 bases lying between them.

This clonotype came up a few times. The chain is built from TRBV12-3 or TRBV12-4 and TRBJ2-1; D might be TRBD2 (5 bases). The V end was cut by 6 bases, the J end by 9 bases, with 12 bases between. The CDR3 is 12 amino acids. The CDR3 DNA reads TGTGCCAGCAGCAGTCGGGGAGCTGAGCAGTTCTTC. Protein sequence: CASSSRGAEQFF.

This clonotype was seen only a few times. This sequence joins TRBV27 and TRBJ1-4, with D uncertain. Trimming cost V 6 bases and J 5 bases, with 13 bases left between them. Germline V gene lookup returns CDR1 MNHEY and CDR2 SMNVEV (reference sequence). CDR3 length: 14 amino acids. CDR3 coding DNA: TGTGCCAGCAGCTCGGCCTATCGAAATGAAAAACTGTTTTTT. This encodes CASSSAYRNEKLFF. Drawing the rest from reference TRBV27 and TRBJ1-4, the complete variable domain is EAQVTQNPRYLITVTGKKLTVTCSQNMNHEYMSWYRQDPGLGLRQIYYSMNVEVTDKGDVPEGYKVSRKEKRNFPLILESPSPNQTSLYFCASSSAYRNEKLFFGSGTQLSVL.